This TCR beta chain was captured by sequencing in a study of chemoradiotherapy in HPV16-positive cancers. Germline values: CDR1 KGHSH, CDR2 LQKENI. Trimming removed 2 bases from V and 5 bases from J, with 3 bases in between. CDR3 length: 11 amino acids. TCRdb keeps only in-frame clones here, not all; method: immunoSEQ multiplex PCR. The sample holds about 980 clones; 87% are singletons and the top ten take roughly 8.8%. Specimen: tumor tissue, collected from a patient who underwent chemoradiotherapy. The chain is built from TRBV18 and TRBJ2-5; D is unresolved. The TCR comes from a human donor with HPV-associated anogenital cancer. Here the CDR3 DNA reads TGTGCCAGCTCACCAGGGGAGACCCAGTACTTC. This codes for CASSPGETQYF.